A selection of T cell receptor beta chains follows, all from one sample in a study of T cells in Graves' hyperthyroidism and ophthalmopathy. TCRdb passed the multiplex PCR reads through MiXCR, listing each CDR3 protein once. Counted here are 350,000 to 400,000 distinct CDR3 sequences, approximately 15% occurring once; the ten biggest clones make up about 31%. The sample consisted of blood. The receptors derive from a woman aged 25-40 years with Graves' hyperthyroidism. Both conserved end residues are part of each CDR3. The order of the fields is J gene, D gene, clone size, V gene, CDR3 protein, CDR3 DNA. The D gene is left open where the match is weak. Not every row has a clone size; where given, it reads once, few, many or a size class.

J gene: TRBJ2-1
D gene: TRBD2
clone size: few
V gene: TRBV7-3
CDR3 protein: CASSVGAGGPNEQFF
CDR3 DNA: TGTGCCAGCAGCGTAGGTGCGGGAGGGCCCAATGAGCAGTTCTTC

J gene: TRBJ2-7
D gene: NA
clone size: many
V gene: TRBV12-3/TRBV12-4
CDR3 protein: CASKSGSYEQYF
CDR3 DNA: TGTGCCAGCAAGTCGGGCTCCTACGAGCAGTACTTC

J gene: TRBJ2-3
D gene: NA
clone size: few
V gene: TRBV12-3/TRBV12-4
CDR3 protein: CASSWGSGTTTDTQYF
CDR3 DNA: TGTGCCAGCAGTTGGGGCTCCGGGACGACCACAGATACGCAGTATTTT

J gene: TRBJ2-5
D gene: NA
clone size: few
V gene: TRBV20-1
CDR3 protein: CSASPSGEETQYF
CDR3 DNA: TGCAGTGCTAGCCCATCAGGGGAAGAGACCCAGTACTTC

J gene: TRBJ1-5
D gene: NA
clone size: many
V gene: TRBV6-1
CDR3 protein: CASSEDPSLTFSNQPQHF
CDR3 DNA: TGTGCCAGCAGTGAAGACCCCAGCCTAACCTTTAGCAATCAGCCCCAGCATTTT

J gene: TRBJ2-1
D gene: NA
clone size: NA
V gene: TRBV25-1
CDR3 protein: CASTVGDEQFF
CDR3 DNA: TGTGCCAGCACAGTGGGCGATGAGCAGTTCTTC

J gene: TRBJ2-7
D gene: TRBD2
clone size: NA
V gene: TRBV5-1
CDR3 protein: CASSHGLAGDIYEQYF
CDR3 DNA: TGCGCCAGCAGCCACGGTTTAGCGGGAGACATATACGAGCAGTACTTC

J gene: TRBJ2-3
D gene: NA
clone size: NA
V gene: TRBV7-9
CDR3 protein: CASSLHSLSTDTQYF
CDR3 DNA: TGTGCCAGCAGCTTACACAGCCTTAGCACAGATACGCAGTATTTT

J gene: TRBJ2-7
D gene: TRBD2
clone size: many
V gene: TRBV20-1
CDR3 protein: CSATSGIYEQYF
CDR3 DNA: TGCAGTGCTACTAGCGGTATCTACGAGCAGTACTTC

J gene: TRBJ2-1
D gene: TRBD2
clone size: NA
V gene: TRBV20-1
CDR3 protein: CSARDSTSGSNEQFF
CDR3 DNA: TGCAGTGCTAGAGATTCCACTAGCGGGAGTAATGAGCAGTTCTTC

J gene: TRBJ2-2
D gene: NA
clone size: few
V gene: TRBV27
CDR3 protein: CASSSRDGTSPNTGELFF
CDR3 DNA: TGTGCCAGCAGTTCCCGGGACGGGACCTCCCCGAACACCGGGGAGCTGTTTTTT

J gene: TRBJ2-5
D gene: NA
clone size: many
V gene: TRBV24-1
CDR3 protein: CATSTTKAGESYQETQYF
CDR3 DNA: TGTGCCACCAGTACAACAAAGGCAGGGGAGTCGTACCAAGAGACCCAGTACTTC

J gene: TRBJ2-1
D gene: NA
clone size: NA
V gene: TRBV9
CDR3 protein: CASSLLAGSAYNEQFF
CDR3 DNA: TGCGCCAGCAGCTTGCTGGCGGGATCGGCTTACAATGAGCAGTTCTTC

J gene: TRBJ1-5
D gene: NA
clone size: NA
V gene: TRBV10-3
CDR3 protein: CAISVSGDSNQPQHF
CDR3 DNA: TGTGCCATCAGTGTCTCTGGGGATAGCAATCAGCCCCAGCATTTT

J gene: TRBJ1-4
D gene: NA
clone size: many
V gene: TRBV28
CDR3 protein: CASSLGYEKLFF
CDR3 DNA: TGTGCCAGCAGTTTGGGGTATGAAAAACTGTTTTTT

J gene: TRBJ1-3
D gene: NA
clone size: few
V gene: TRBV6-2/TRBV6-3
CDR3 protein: CASSYSFGSSGNTIYF
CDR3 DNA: TGTGCCAGCAGTTACTCGTTCGGGAGCTCTGGAAACACCATATATTTT

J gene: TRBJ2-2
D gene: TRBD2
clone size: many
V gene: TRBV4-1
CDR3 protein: CASSQALAVNTGELFF
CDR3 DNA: TGCGCCAGCAGCCAAGCCCTAGCGGTGAACACCGGGGAGCTGTTTTTT

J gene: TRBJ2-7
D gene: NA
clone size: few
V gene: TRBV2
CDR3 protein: CASRSGRSYEQYF
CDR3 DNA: TGTGCCAGCAGGAGTGGCAGGTCCTACGAGCAGTACTTC

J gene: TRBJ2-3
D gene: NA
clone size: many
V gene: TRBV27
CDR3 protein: CASSFRWSDTQYF
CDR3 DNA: TGTGCCAGCAGTTTCCGTTGGTCAGATACGCAGTATTTT

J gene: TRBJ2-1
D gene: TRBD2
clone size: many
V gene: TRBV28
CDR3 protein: CATTGLANEQFF
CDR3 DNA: TGTGCCACCACGGGACTAGCCAATGAGCAGTTCTTC

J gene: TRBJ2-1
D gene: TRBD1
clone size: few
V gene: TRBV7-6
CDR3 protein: CASSLFSGGKYNEQFF
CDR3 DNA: TGTGCCAGCAGCTTATTCTCAGGGGGCAAGTACAATGAGCAGTTCTTC

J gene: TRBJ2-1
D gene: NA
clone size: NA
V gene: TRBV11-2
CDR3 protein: CASSLDRVSNNEQFF
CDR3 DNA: TGTGCCAGCAGCTTAGATCGCGTCTCAAACAATGAGCAGTTCTTC

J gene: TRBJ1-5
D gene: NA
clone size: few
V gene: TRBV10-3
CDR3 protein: CAISGGGNSNQPQHF
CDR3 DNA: TGTGCCATCAGTGGGGGGGGTAATAGCAATCAGCCCCAGCATTTT

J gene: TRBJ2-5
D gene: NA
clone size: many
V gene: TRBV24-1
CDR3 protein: CATSDFTGAGGETQYF
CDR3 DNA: TGTGCCACCAGTGATTTCACTGGAGCGGGCGGTGAGACCCAGTACTTC

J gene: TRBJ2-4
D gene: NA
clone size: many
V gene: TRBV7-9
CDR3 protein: CASTPVGKQAKNIQYF
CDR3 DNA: TGTGCCAGCACCCCAGTAGGGAAGCAAGCCAAAAACATTCAGTACTTC

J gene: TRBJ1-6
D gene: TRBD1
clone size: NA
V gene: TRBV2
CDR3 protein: CASSEAGQGGYNSPLHF
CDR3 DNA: TGTGCCAGCAGTGAAGCCGGACAGGGGGGCTATAATTCACCCCTCCACTTT

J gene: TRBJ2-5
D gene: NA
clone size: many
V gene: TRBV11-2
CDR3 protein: CASSLETQYF
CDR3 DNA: TGTGCCAGCAGCTTGGAGACCCAGTACTTC

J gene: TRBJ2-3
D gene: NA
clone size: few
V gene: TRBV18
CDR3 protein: CASSPGYSGTDTQYF
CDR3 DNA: TGTGCCAGCTCACCAGGGTATTCTGGCACAGATACGCAGTATTTT

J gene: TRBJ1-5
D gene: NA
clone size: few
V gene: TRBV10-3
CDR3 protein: CATIPGEGNQPQHF
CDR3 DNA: TGTGCCACTATACCAGGGGAAGGCAATCAGCCCCAGCATTTT

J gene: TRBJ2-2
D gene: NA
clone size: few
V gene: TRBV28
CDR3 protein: CASSLGRDVGELFF
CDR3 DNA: TGTGCCAGCAGTTTGGGCAGGGATGTCGGGGAGCTGTTTTTT

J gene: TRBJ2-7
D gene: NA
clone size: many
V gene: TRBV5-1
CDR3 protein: CASSLTPTGSYEQYF
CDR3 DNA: TGCGCCAGCAGCTTGACCCCAACAGGATCCTACGAGCAGTACTTC

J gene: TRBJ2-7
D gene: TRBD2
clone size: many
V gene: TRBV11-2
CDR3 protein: CASTPGLASYEQYF
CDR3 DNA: TGTGCCAGCACACCCGGACTAGCGAGTTACGAGCAGTACTTC

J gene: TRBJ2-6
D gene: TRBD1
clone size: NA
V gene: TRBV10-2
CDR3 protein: CASSAGQGSTGANVLTF
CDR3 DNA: TGCGCCAGCAGTGCCGGACAGGGGAGTACTGGGGCCAACGTCCTGACTTTC

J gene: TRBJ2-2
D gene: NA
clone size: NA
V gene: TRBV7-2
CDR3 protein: CASSLEPENGELFF
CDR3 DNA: TGTGCCAGCAGCTTAGAACCCGAGAACGGGGAGCTGTTTTTT

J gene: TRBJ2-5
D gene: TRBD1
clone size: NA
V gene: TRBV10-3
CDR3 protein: CAISGQDQETQYF
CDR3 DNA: TGTGCCATCAGCGGACAGGACCAAGAGACCCAGTACTTC

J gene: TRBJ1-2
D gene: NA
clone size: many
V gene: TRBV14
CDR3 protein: CASSQDGRYYGYTF
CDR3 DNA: TGTGCCAGCAGCCAAGATGGCCGTTACTATGGCTACACCTTC

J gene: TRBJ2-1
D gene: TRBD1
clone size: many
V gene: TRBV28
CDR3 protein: CASSLPGTGKYNEQFF
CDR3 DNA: TGTGCCAGCAGTCTACCAGGGACAGGGAAGTACAATGAGCAGTTCTTC

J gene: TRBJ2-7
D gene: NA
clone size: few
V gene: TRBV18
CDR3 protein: CASSPATGVTYEQYF
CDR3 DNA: TGTGCCAGCTCACCAGCGACAGGCGTAACCTACGAGCAGTACTTC

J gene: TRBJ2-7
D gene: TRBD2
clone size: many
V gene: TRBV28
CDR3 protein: CASISRGGLAGEGEQYF
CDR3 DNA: TGTGCCAGCATATCCAGGGGAGGACTAGCGGGAGAGGGCGAGCAGTACTTC

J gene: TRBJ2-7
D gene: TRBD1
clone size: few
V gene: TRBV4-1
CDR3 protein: CASSPGQGALEQYF
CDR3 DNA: TGCGCCAGCAGCCCGGGACAGGGGGCGCTCGAGCAGTACTTC

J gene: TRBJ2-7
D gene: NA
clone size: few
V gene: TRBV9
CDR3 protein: CASSVEGWVRETYNEQYF
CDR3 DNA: TGTGCCAGCAGCGTAGAGGGCTGGGTGAGGGAAACTTACAATGAGCAGTACTTC

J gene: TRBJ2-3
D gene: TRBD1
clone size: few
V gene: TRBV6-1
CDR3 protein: CASSGGQGAFEAQYF
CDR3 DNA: TGTGCCAGCAGTGGAGGACAGGGGGCGTTTGAGGCGCAGTATTTT

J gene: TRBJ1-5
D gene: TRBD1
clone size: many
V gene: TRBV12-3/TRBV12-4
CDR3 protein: CASSGTGEAQPQHF
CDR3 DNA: TGTGCCAGCAGTGGAACAGGGGAGGCTCAGCCCCAGCATTTT

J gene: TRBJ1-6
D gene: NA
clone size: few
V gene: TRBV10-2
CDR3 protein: CASSPRDGGPLHF
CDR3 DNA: TGCGCCAGCAGTCCCCGGGACGGAGGACCCCTCCACTTT

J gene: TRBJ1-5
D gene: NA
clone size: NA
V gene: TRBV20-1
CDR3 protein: CSARDAASNQPQHF
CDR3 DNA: TGCAGTGCTAGAGATGCGGCTAGCAATCAGCCCCAGCATTTT

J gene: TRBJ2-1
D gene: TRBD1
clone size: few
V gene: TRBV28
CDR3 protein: CASSLSLGQGYNEQFF
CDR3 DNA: TGTGCCAGCAGTTTATCCCTCGGACAGGGGTACAATGAGCAGTTCTTC

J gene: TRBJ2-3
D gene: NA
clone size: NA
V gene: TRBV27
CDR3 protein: CASSPISGPLFTDTQYF
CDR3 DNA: TGTGCCAGCAGTCCGATCTCCGGGCCCCTCTTCACAGATACGCAGTATTTT

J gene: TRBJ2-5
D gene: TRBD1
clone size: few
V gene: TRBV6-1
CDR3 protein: CAGSSDRVARAQYF
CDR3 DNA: TGTGCCGGCAGTTCGGACAGGGTTGCCAGGGCCCAGTACTTC

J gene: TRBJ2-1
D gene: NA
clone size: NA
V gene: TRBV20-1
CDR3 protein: CSARDKFGGPWDEQFF
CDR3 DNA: TGCAGTGCTAGAGATAAGTTCGGGGGGCCCTGGGATGAGCAGTTCTTC

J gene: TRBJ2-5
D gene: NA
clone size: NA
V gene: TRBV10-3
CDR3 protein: CAISEKTDPLEMETQYF
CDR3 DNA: TGTGCCATCAGTGAGAAGACGGACCCGCTCGAGATGGAGACCCAGTACTTC

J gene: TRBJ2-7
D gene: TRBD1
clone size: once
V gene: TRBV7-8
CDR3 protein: CASRTDRDEQYF
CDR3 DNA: TGTGCCAGCAGAACGGACAGGGACGAGCAGTACTTC

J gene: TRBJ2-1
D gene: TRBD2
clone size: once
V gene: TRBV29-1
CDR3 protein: CSVAGTSGTHNEQFF
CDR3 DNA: TGCAGCGTTGCCGGGACTAGCGGGACACACAATGAGCAGTTCTTC

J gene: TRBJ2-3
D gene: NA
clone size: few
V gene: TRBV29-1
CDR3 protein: CSVYVPGTDTQYF
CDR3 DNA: TGCAGCGTTTATGTGCCTGGCACAGATACGCAGTATTTT

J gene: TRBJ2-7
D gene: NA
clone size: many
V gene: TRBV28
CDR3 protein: CASGIGALSYEQYF
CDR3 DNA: TGTGCCAGTGGAATAGGAGCTTTATCCTACGAGCAGTACTTC

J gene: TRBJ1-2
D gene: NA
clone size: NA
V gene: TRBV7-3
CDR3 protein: CASSLTPRSGANYGYTF
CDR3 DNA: TGTGCCAGCAGCTTAACCCCTCGTTCGGGGGCGAACTATGGCTACACCTTC

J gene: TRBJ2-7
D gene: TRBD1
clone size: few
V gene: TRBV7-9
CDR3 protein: CASSPRDRGSGEQYF
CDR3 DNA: TGTGCCAGCAGCCCCCGGGACAGGGGATCGGGCGAGCAGTACTTC

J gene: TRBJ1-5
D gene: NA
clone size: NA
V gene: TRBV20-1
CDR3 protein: CSARDSAGYQPQHF
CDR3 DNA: TGCAGTGCTAGAGATTCGGCGGGGTATCAGCCCCAGCATTTT